This TCR beta chain was observed in a study of T cells in Graves' hyperthyroidism and ophthalmopathy. General observations from the study: Expanded thyroid clonotypes (above 0.001) were mostly also found in blood.

The source material, RNA transcripts, was used to amplify TCR beta CDR3 regions. The primer set for the first-round RT-PCR of the TCR CDR3 was HTBI. TCRdb processed the multiplex PCR reads anew with MiXCR; each CDR3 protein has one entry. Of more than 500,000 distinct CDR3 sequences in the sample, about 16% were seen once. When ophthalmopathy did not progress within 18 months, Graves' hyperthyroidism was considered stable. The authors obtained PBMCs from more than 8 ml of fresh peripheral blood. This CDR3 spans 14 amino acids. V gave up 2 bases and J gave up 3 bases, with 11 bases separating them. Germline V gives CDR1 LNHNV, CDR2 YYDKDF (reference sequence). As regards this clonotype: The target antigen is unknown.

Sequencing was carried out using blood. The chain recombines TRBV15 with TRBJ2-7; perhaps TRBD1 as D (6 bases). The TCR was taken from a woman under 40 with Graves' hyperthyroidism. The DNA for the CDR3 is TGTGCCACCAGCAGAACCGGACAGTACTACGAGCAGTACTTC. This encodes CATSRTGQYYEQYF. The whole variable domain, filled in from reference TRBV15 and TRBJ2-7, reads DAMVIQNPRYQVTQFGKPVTLSCSQTLNHNVMYWYQQKSSQAPKLLFHYYDKDFNNEADTPDNFQSRRPNTSFCFLDIRSPGLGDTAMYLCATSRTGQYYEQYFGPGTRLTVT.